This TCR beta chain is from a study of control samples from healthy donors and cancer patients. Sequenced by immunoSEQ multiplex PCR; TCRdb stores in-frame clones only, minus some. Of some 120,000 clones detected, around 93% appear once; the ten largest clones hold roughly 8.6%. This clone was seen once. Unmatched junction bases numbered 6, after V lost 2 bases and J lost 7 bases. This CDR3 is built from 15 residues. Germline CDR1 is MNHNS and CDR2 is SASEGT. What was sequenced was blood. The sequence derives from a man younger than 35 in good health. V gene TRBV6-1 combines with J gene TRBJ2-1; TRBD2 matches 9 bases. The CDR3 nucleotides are TGTGCCAGCAGTGAAACCGGGACTAGCAGGAATGAGCAGTTCTTC. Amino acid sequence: CASSETGTSRNEQFF.